Described below is a single T cell receptor beta chain sequence and its context. Antigen unknown. The V and J ends lost 6 bases and 5 bases respectively, with 7 bases between them. CDR1 and CDR2 (germline): SSHAT, FNYEAQ (reference sequence). CDR3 length: 12 amino acids. The sample originates from a study of neoadjuvant anti-PD-1 for oral cavity cancer. Study-wide context: Non-progressing patients received a fourth nivolumab dose near day 43, then surgery on days 50-56. General observations from the study: Only three patients per response group were TCR-analyzed; validation needed.

Six replicates per PBMC sample, mostly from roughly 0.45 ug of genomic DNA. TCRdb's copy holds only in-frame clones and misses some; the assay was immunoSEQ multiplex PCR. This table holds approximately 32,000 clones, around nine tenths found once. The TCR comes from a person aged 35 to 85 with oral cavity squamous cell carcinoma. The sequencing here drew on PBMCs, taken before nivolumab (anti-PD-1) treatment. The chain uses TRBV7-7 and TRBJ2-2; D remains unclear. CDR3 in amino acids: CASSSQTGELFF. The CDR3 DNA reads as TGTGCCAGCAGTTCACAGACCGGGGAGCTGTTTTTT.